This entry lists 18 T cell receptor beta chains sequenced from one sample in a study of blood T cell repertoires in COVID-19. This table comes from immunoSEQ multiplex PCR, and its TCRdb copy is limited to in-frame clones, with some not included. The sample carries around 140,000 clones, 85% to 90% recorded once. The sequencing input was PBMCs or T cells enriched from blood (not recorded which). The receptor source for this set is a man in his 60s who had recovered from COVID-19.

The chain combines TRBV5-1 with TRBJ1-1; D is ambiguous. Germline CDR1 SGHRS, CDR2 YFSETQ. The CDR3 is made up of 14 amino acids. Trimming took 0 bases from V and 3 from J, leaving 9 bases between them. The CDR3 loop reads CASSLAGSYTEAFF. In DNA form, the CDR3 reads TGCGCCAGCAGCTTGGCCGGGAGCTACACTGAAGCTTTCTTT.

V is TRBV30 and J is TRBJ2-7, with a weak D call TRBD2 (6 bases). CDR1 is GTSNPN and CDR2 is SVGIG in the germline V gene (reference sequence). Trimming pared 0 bases from V and 4 bases from J, leaving 7 bases between. The CDR3 totals 12 residues. The DNA for the CDR3 is TGTGCCTGGAGTGTGGGGGGATACGAGCAGTACTTC. Protein sequence: CAWSVGGYEQYF.

In its sample, this clone was seen once. V gene TRBV7-2 combines with J gene TRBJ1-5; unclear D gene. The germline gives CDR1 SGHTA, CDR2 FQGNSA. V lost 5 bases and J 3 bases, leaving 8 bases between the germline ends. This CDR3 contains 13 residues. CDR3 sequence: CASSLGFNQPQHF. DNA of the CDR3: TGTGCCAGCAGCCTGGGCTTCAATCAGCCCCAGCATTTT.

The chain recombines TRBV19 with TRBJ1-5; TRBD1 aligns across 9 bases. Germline V gene sequence: CDR1 LNHDA, CDR2 SQIVND (reference sequence). Trimming removed 7 bases from V and 6 bases from J; junction bases left unmatched: 7. This CDR3 contains 14 residues. The CDR3 region has the DNA TGTGCCAGTAACTCCGGGACAGGGTTTCAGCCCCAGCATTTT. Translating it yields CASNSGTGFQPQHF.

This clone was found once. Here the CDR3 DNA reads TGTGCCAGCAGCCCCACAGGGCCCATGAAGGCGCAGTATTTT. Protein: CASSPTGPMKAQYF. The chain links TRBV5-4 to TRBJ2-3; D is perhaps TRBD1 (6 bases). V gave up 4 bases and J gave up 10 bases, with 19 bases separating them. This CDR3 is built from 14 residues. Looked up from germline, CDR1 is SGHNT and CDR2 is YYREEE (reference sequence).

V usage is TRBV28 and J usage is TRBJ1-3; D is possibly TRBD1 (6 bases). CDR1 and CDR2 (germline): MDHEN, SYDVKM. V dropped 6 bases and J dropped 0 bases, with 12 bases sitting between them. The CDR3 is made up of 15 amino acids. The CDR3 DNA sequence: TGTGCCAGCAGACCCGGGACAACCTCTGGAAACACCATATATTTT. Translated: CASRPGTTSGNTIYF.

The chain joins TRBV14 to TRBJ2-1; D uncertain. Looked up from germline, CDR1 is SGHDN and CDR2 is FVKESK. The CDR3 covers 13 residues. V shed 4 bases and J shed 9 bases, with 13 bases lying between them. The CDR3 coding sequence is TGTGCCAGCAGCCTACCTAGTTTTGGTGAGCAGTTCTTC. It specifies CASSLPSFGEQFF.

This chain links TRBV5-1 with TRBJ1-1; no clear D gene. CDR1 and CDR2 from the germline V gene are SGHRS and YFSETQ. Trimming pared 2 bases from V and 1 base from J, leaving 21 bases between. There are 18 residues in the CDR3. The CDR3 loop reads CASSFTSPGGETNTEAFF. The CDR3 DNA reads TGCGCCAGCAGCTTTACGAGCCCAGGTGGCGAAACGAACACTGAAGCTTTCTTT. Supplemented by reference TRBV5-1 and TRBJ1-1, the full variable domain reads KAGVTQTPRYLIKTRGQQVTLSCSPISGHRSVSWYQQTPGQGLQFLFEYFSETQRNKGNFPGRFSGRQFSNSRSEMNVSTLELGDSALYLCASSFTSPGGETNTEAFFGQGTRLTVV.

The chain combines TRBV19 with TRBJ2-4; 10 bases are a match to TRBD2. The germline V gene has CDR1 LNHDA and CDR2 SQIVND (reference sequence). The CDR3 has 16 amino acids. Trimming at V came to 7 bases and at J to 7 bases, leaving 13 bases not matched to a gene. The CDR3 is CASTSQLAGGRNIQYF. The CDR3 nucleotides are TGTGCCAGTACCTCCCAATTAGCGGGAGGTCGGAACATTCAGTACTTC.

The chain combines TRBV2 with TRBJ2-2; tentatively, D is TRBD2 (7 bases). From germline, CDR1 is SNHLY and CDR2 FYNNEI. The CDR3 length is 16 residues. V dropped 4 bases and J dropped 5 bases, with 17 bases sitting between them. CDR3 coding DNA: TGTGCCAGCAGTGTAGGGGGACTACACAAGACCGGGGAGCTGTTTTTT. Protein: CASSVGGLHKTGELFF.

This chain links TRBV27 with TRBJ1-1; D gene unclear. The germline V gene encodes CDR1 MNHEY and CDR2 SMNVEV (reference sequence). The CDR3 extends over 12 amino acids. V was trimmed by 7 bases and J by 5 bases, leaving 11 bases between them. The CDR3, as DNA: TGTGCCAGCAAAAGAGGTCGTACTGAAGCTTTCTTT. Encoded protein: CASKRGRTEAFF.

Of note for this clone: Germline is not matched at one junction end, which may reflect a read error. V and J are TRBV6-1 and TRBJ1-2; D uncertain. The CDR3 is made up of 11 amino acids. The germline gives CDR1 MNHNS, CDR2 SASEGT. The CDR3 DNA reads as TGTGCCAGCAGAGAAGTCGGGGGCTACACCTTC. Translation gives CASREVGGYTF.

The chain combines TRBV21-1 with TRBJ2-2; TRBD1, the table's D call, was not compared with the DNA. TRBV21-1 is listed as a pseudogene. The CDR3 loop spans 13 amino acids. The CDR3 protein is CASSGTGSGELFF. The CDR3 nucleotides read TGTGCCAGCAGCGGAACAGGGTCCGGGGAGCTGTTTTTT.

The J gene is TRBJ1-3, the V gene TRBV18, with 9 bases lining up with TRBD1. This CDR3 is built from 19 residues. The V gene's germline CDR1 is KGHSH and CDR2 LQKENI. The V and J ends lost 2 bases and 0 bases, in that order; junction bases with no gene match: 11. The CDR3 coding sequence is TGTGCCAGCTCACCAATCGGCCCCGGGACAGGGTTCTCTGGAAACACCATATATTTT. Protein product: CASSPIGPGTGFSGNTIYF.

V usage is TRBV28 and J usage is TRBJ1-5; a possible D gene is TRBD1 (5 bases). This CDR3 has 16 residues. Per the germline V gene, CDR1 is MDHEN and CDR2 is SYDVKM. Between the trimmed V and J ends, which lost 2 bases and 6 bases, there was a span of 17 bases. The CDR3 region is CASSLTGTGESQPQHF. CDR3 nucleotides: TGTGCCAGCAGTTTAACCGGGACGGGGGAGTCTCAGCCCCAGCATTTT.

The chain employs TRBV5-1 and TRBJ2-7, with D hard to call. Between the trimmed V and J ends, which lost 0 bases and 1 base, there was a span of 11 bases. Germline V gene data show CDR1 as SGHRS and CDR2 as YFSETQ. The CDR3 contains 15 residues. The CDR3 sequence: CASSLGPGLSYEQYF. The CDR3 region has the DNA TGCGCCAGCAGCTTGGGCCCAGGTCTTTCCTACGAGCAGTACTTC.

The genes are TRBV3-1 (or the pseudogene TRBV3-2) and TRBJ2-3; D is perhaps TRBD2 (7 bases). From germline, CDR1 is LGHDT and CDR2 YNNKEL (reference sequence). V lost 1 base and J 1 base, leaving 18 bases between the germline ends. This CDR3 region has 18 residues. The CDR3 coding sequence is TGTGCCAGCAGCCAAGCGTCGGCGGGGGCCTCCCGCACAGATACGCAGTATTTT. Protein: CASSQASAGASRTDTQYF.

This chain links TRBV7-9 with TRBJ2-3; 9 positions match TRBD1. The junction had 9 bases not matched to a gene; V was cut back by 1 base and J by 4 bases. Germline CDR1 and CDR2: SEHNR and FQNEAQ (reference sequence). This CDR3 has 17 amino acids. The CDR3 DNA sequence: TGTGCCAGCAGCTTAGGGGGGACAGGGCGGAATTCAGATACGCAGTATTTT. Encoded protein: CASSLGGTGRNSDTQYF.